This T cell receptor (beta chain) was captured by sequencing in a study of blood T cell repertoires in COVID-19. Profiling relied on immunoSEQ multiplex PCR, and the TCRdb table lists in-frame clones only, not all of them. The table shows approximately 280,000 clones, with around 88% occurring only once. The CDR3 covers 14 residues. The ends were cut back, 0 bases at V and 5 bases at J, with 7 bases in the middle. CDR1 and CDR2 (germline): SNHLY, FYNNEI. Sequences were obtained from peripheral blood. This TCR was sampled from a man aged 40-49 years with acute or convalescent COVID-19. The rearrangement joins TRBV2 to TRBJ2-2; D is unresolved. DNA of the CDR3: TGTGCCAGCAGTGAAGCGCGGCAGACCGGGGAGCTGTTTTTT. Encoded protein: CASSEARQTGELFF. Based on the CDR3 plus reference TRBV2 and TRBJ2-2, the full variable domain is EPEVTQTPSHQVTQMGQEVILRCVPISNHLYFYWYRQILGQKVEFLVSFYNNEISEKSEIFDDQFSVERPDGSNFTLKIRSTKLEDSAMYFCASSEARQTGELFFGEGSRLTVL.